Sequencing of this T cell receptor beta chain was carried out in a study of CD8+CD57+ T cells in acquired aplastic anemia. Study summary: Healthy donors yielded roughly 9.8 million CD4+ cell reads on average. Regarding the study as a whole: Statistical testing detected no significant gap in CD8+ Simpson's diversity between patients and controls. Patients and controls were found to share twenty-nine CD8+ CDR3 sequences.

A remark on this clonotype: The antigen is not known.

This CDR3 is 15 amino acids long. The V end lost 0 bases, the J end lost 9 bases, and 19 bases lay between the germline ends. Looked up from germline, CDR1 is SGDLS and CDR2 is YYNGEE. Profiling of TCR beta VDJ combinations and CDR3 sequences used genomic DNA as template. MiXCR, applied by TCRdb to the reads, yields one record per CDR3 protein. The data hold hundreds of thousands of distinct CDR3 sequences, with about two thirds observed a single time. The source material was sorted CD4+, CD8+, or CD8+CD57+ T cells (not recorded which) from PBMCs. J is TRBJ2-7 and V is TRBV9; perhaps TRBD2 as D (5 bases). The clonotype was recovered from a human donor in good health, serving as a control. CDR3 nucleotide sequence: TGTGCCAGCAGCGTAGAGACACGGGAAGAGCGCGGGCAGTACTTC. Amino acids: CASSVETREERGQYF.